The present T cell receptor (beta chain) was sequenced within a study of CD8+CD57+ T cells in acquired aplastic anemia. Study-level results: In common between the patients and the controls were some 28 CD8+ CDR3 sequences.

With regard to this clonotype: Its antigen is unidentified.

Trimming shortened V by 1 base and J by 6 bases, and 9 bases separated the two germline ends. The germline V gene encodes CDR1 LNHNV and CDR2 YYDKDF (reference sequence). This CDR3 is built from 13 residues. Profiles of TCR beta VDJ and CDR3 were generated from a genomic DNA template. TCRdb re-called the reads through MiXCR, storing one row per CDR3 protein. Of 60,000 to 75,000 distinct CDR3 sequences listed, 45% to 70% are singletons. The receptor comes from a human donor in good health, serving as a control. The chain couples TRBV15 to TRBJ1-2; tentative D call: TRBD1 (6 bases). The sample comprised sorted CD4+, CD8+, or CD8+CD57+ T cells (not recorded which) from PBMCs. The CDR3, as DNA: TGTGCCACCAGCAGAGGGACAGCAAATGGCTACACCTTC. As protein: CATSRGTANGYTF.